Given below is one TCR beta chain in context. The repertoire was sequenced with immunoSEQ multiplex PCR; TCRdb's copy has only in-frame clones and lacks some. The sample has around 230,000 clones, roughly 94% seen once. These data are taken from a study of control samples from healthy donors and cancer patients. CDR1 and CDR2 (germline): SQVTM, ANQGSEA. V was clipped by 7 bases and J by 1 base, with 19 bases between them. The CDR3 contains 15 residues. This chain uses TRBV29-1 with TRBJ1-1; D is perhaps TRBD1 (5 bases). The receptor was derived from a man in his fifties or sixties in good health. Sequencing was carried out using blood. CDR3 nucleotides: TGCAGCGCCCTTAGACACAACAGGCGGAACACTGAAGCTTTCTTT. Amino acids: CSALRHNRRNTEAFF. Using reference TRBV29-1 and TRBJ1-1 for the parts outside the CDR3, the full variable domain is SAVISQKPSRDICQRGTSLTIQCQVDSQVTMMFWYRQQPGQSLTLIATANQGSEATYESGFVIDKFPISRPNLTFSTLTVSNMSPEDSSIYLCSALRHNRRNTEAFFGQGTRLTVV.